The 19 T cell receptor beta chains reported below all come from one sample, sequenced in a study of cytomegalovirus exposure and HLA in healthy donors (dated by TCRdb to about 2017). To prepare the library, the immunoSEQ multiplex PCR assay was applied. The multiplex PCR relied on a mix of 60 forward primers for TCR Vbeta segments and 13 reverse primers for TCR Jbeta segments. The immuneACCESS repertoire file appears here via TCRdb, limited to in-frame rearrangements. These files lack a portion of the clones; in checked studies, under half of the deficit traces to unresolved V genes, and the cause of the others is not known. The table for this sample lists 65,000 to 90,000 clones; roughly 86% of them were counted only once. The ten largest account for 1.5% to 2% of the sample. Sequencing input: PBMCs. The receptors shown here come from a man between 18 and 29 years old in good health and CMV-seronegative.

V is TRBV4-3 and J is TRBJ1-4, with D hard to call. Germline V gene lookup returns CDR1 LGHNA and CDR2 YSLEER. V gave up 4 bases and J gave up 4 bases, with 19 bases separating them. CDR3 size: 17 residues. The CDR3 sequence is CASSPLRFPSVNEKLFF. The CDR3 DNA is TGCGCCAGCAGCCCCCTTCGCTTTCCGAGCGTTAATGAAAAACTGTTTTTT.

CDR3 protein: CASSKTGAGNTIYF. CDR3 nucleotides: TGTGCCAGCAGTAAAACAGGGGCGGGAAACACCATATATTTT. J is TRBJ1-3 and V is TRBV6-1; TRBD1 aligns across 7 bases. With 5 bases clipped from V and 4 bases from J, the junction kept 5 bases outside the gene matches. Germline V lookup: CDR1 MNHNS, CDR2 SASEGT. The CDR3 is made up of 14 amino acids.

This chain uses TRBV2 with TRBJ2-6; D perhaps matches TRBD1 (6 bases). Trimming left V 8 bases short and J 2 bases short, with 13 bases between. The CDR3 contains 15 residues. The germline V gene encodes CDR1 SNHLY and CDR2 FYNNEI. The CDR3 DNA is TGTGCCAGCCACGGTAACAGGGCTGGGGCCAACGTCCTGACTTTC. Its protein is CASHGNRAGANVLTF. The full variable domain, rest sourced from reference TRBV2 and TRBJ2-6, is EPEVTQTPSHQVTQMGQEVILRCVPISNHLYFYWYRQILGQKVEFLVSFYNNEISEKSEIFDDQFSVERPDGSNFTLKIRSTKLEDSAMYFCASHGNRAGANVLTFGAGSRLTVL.

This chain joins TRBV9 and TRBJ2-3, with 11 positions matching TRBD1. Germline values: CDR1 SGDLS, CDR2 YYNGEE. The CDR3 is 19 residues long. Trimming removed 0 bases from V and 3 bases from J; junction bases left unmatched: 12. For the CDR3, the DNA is TGTGCCAGCAGCGTAGAGCTTAGTTTGGGACAGGGGGATACAGATACGCAGTATTTT. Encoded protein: CASSVELSLGQGDTDTQYF.

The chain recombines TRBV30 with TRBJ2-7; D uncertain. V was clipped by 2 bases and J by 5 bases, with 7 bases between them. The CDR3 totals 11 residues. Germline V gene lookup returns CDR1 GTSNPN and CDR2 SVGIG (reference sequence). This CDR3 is CAWSSSHEQYF. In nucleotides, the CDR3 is TGTGCCTGGAGTTCGAGCCACGAGCAGTACTTC.

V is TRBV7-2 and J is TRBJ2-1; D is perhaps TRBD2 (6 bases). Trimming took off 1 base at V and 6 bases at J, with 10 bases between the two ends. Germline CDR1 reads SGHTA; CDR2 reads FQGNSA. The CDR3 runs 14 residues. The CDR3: CASSLVTRGNEQFF. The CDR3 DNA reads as TGTGCCAGCAGCTTAGTGACTAGAGGCAATGAGCAGTTCTTC. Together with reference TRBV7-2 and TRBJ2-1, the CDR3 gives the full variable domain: GAGVSQSPSNKVTEKGKDVELRCDPISGHTALYWYRQSLGQGLEFLIYFQGNSAPDKSGLPSDRFSAERTGGSVSTLTIQRTQQEDSAVYLCASSLVTRGNEQFFGPGTRLTVL.

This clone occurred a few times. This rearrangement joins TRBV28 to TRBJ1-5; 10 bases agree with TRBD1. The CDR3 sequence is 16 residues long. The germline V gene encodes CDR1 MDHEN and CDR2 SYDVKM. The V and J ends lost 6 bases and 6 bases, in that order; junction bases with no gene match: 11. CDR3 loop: CASSQGGQGSGQPQHF. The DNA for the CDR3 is TGTGCCAGCAGCCAAGGGGGACAGGGGTCTGGTCAGCCCCAGCATTTT.

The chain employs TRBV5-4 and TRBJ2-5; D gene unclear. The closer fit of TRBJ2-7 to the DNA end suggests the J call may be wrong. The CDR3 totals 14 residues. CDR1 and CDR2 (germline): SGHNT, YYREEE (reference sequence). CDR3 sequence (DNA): TGTGCCAGCAGCCAGGCAGGCGAAGCCTACGAGCAGTACTTC. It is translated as CASSQAGEAYEQYF.

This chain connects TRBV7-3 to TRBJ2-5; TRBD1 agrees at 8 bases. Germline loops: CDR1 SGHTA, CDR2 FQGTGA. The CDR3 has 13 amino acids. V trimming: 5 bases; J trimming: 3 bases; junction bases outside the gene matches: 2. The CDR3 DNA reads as TGTGCCAGCAGCCGGGGACAGGAAGAGACCCAGTACTTC. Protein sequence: CASSRGQEETQYF.

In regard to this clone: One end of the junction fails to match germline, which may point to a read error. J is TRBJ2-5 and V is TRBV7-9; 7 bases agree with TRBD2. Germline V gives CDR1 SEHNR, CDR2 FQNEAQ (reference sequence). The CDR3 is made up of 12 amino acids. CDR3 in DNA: TGTGCCAGCAGCCTAACGCCGGGACTAATAAACTTC. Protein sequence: CASSLTPGLINF.

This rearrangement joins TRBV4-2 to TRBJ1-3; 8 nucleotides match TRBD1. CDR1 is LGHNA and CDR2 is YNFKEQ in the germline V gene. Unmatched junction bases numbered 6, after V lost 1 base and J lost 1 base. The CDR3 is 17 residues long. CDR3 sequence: CASSQVAGGESGNTIYF. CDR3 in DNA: TGTGCCAGCAGCCAAGTTGCAGGGGGCGAATCTGGAAACACCATATATTTT.

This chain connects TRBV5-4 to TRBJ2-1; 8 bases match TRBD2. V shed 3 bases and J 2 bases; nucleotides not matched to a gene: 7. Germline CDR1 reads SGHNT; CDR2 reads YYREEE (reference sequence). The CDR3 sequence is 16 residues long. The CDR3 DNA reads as TGTGCCAGCAGCTGGGAAGCCGGGAGGGCCTACAATGAGCAGTTCTTC. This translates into CASSWEAGRAYNEQFF.

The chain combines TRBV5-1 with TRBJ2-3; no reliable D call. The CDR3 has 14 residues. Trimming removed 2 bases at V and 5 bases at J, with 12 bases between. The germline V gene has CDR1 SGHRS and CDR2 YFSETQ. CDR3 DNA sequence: TGCGCCAGCAGCTTAATGGGCTCGGAAGATACGCAGTATTTT. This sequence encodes CASSLMGSEDTQYF.

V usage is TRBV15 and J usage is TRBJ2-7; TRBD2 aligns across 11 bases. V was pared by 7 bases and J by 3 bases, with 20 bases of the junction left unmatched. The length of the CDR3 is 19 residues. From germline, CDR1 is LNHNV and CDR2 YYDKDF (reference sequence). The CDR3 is CATTGEGLADLIRNYEQYF. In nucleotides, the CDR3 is TGTGCCACCACCGGAGAGGGACTAGCGGACTTGATCCGTAACTACGAGCAGTACTTC.

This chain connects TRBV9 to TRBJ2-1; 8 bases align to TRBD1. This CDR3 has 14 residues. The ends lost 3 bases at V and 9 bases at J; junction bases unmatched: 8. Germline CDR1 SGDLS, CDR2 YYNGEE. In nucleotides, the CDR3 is TGTGCCAGCAGCGCTTATTCCAGGGGGCCTGAGCAGTTCTTC. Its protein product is CASSAYSRGPEQFF.

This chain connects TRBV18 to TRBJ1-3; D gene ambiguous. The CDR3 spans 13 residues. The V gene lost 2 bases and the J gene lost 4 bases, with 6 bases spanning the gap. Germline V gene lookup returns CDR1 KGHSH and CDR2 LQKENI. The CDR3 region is CASSPGLGNTIYF. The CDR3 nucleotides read TGTGCCAGCTCACCAGGCTTAGGAAACACCATATATTTT. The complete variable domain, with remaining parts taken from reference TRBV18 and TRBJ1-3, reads NAGVMQNPRHLVRRRGQEARLRCSPMKGHSHVYWYRQLPEEGLKFMVYLQKENIIDESGMPKERFSAEFPKEGPSILRIQQVVRGDSAAYFCASSPGLGNTIYFGEGSWLTVV.

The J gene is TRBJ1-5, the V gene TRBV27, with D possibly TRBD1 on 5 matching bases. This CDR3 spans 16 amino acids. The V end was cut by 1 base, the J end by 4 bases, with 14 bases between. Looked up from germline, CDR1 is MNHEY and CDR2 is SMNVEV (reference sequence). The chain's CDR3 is CASSLFPQGGNQPQHF. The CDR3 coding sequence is TGTGCCAGCAGTTTATTCCCGCAGGGAGGTAATCAGCCCCAGCATTTT.

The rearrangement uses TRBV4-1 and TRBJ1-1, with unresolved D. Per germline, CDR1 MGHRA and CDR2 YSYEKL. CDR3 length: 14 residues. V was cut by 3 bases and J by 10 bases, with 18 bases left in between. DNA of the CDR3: TGCGCCAGCAGCCACCCACTCACGGTTAGTCCAGCTTTCTTT. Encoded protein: CASSHPLTVSPAFF.

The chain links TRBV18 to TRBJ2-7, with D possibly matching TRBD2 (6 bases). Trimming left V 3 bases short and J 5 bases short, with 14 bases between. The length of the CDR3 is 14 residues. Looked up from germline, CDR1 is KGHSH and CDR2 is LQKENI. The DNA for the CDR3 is TGTGCCAGCTCACCTGGAGGGGCGAGCCACGAGCAGTACTTC. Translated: CASSPGGASHEQYF.